This is a list of T cell receptor beta chains from one sample in a study of blood T cell repertoires in COVID-19. Profiling relied on immunoSEQ multiplex PCR, and the TCRdb table lists in-frame clones only, not all of them. The table lists hundreds of thousands of clones, 84% of them singletons. Sequences were obtained from peripheral blood. The receptor source for this set is a woman older than 75 with active or convalescent COVID-19. The CDR3 runs from the conserved cysteine through the conserved F or W. The listing skips clone size in some rows; elsewhere it reads once, few, many or a size class.

>NA|TRBJ2-5|TRBV2
CASRRGLAGETQYF
>NA|TRBJ2-1|TRBV10-1
CASSECKPTGIHNEQFF
>many|TRBJ1-4|TRBV6-2/TRBV6-3
CASSQDRTATNEKLFF
>few|TRBJ2-5|TRBV11-2
CASSAGAVRETQYF
>NA|TRBJ1-4|TRBV19
CASSIVSRSGRHNEKLFF
>once|TRBJ2-1|TRBV4-1
CASSQRVSTGVPSEQFF
>NA|TRBJ2-5|TRBV29-1
CSGGGSAGSETQYF
>NA|TRBJ1-6|TRBV6-5
CASSSGQGYFPPLHF
>few|TRBJ1-1|TRBV2
CASSPSLNTEAFF
>NA|TRBJ2-7|TRBV5-1
CASSLPPSYEQYF
>NA|TRBJ2-2|TRBV2
CASKWTANTGELFF
>NA|TRBJ2-2|TRBV27
CASSLSRGSGELFF
>NA|TRBJ1-1|TRBV7-3
CASGTGANTEAFF
>NA|TRBJ1-3|TRBV6-1
CASSDRGPGNTIYF
>NA|TRBJ1-3|TRBV3-1/TRBV3-2
CASRQRDRQLTIYF
>once|TRBJ2-5|TRBV5-8
CASTPRGQETQYF
>NA|TRBJ2-2|TRBV9
CASSAGVQSNTGELFF
>once|TRBJ1-1|TRBV11-2
CASSPAAVNTEAFF
>NA|TRBJ2-1|TRBV6-7
CASSYGRTSGRSPSTNEQFF
>NA|TRBJ2-7|TRBV13
CASSLGGGYEQYF
>few|TRBJ2-7|TRBV7-9
CASSQIALAGSYEQYF
>NA|TRBJ2-3|TRBV7-2
CASSPGGTLSTDTQYF
>NA|TRBJ2-3|TRBV5-1
CASSRTGGTDTQYF
>NA|TRBJ1-4|TRBV6-5
CASSPTGGSEKLFF
>NA|TRBJ2-7|TRBV28
CATIRGAEGYEQYF
>NA|TRBJ2-1|TRBV7-9
CASSLRLTPQVYNEQFF
>NA|TRBJ1-1|TRBV2
CASSGPGMNTEAFF
>NA|TRBJ2-3|TRBV6-2/TRBV6-3
CASSYSPGGGSTDTQYF
>once|TRBJ2-3|TRBV5-1
CASRVGTRAADTQYF
>NA|TRBJ2-2|TRBV9
CASSAGSSANGELFF
>NA|TRBJ1-2|TRBV18
CASSPQGADGYTF
>NA|TRBJ2-3|TRBV18
CASSEAVDTQYF